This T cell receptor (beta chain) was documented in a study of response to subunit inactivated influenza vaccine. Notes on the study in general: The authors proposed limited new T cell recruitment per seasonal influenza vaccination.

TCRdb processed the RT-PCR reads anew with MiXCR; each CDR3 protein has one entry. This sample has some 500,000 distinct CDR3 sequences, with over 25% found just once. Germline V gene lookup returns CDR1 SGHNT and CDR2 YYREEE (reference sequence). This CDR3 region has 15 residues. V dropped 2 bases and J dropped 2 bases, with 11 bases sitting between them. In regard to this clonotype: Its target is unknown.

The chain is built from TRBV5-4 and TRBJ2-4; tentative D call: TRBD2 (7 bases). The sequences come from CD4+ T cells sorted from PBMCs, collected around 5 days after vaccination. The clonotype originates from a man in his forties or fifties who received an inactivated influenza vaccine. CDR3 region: CASSLQGLTKNIQYF. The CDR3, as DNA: TGTGCCAGCAGCTTACAGGGACTAACCAAAAACATTCAGTACTTC. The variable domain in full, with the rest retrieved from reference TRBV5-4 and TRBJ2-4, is ETGVTQSPTHLIKTRGQQVTLRCSSQSGHNTVSWYQQALGQGPQFIFQYYREEENGRGNFPPRFSGLQFPNYSSELNVNALELDDSALYLCASSLQGLTKNIQYFGAGTRLSVL.